One sample yielded the 8 T cell receptor beta chains listed below, sequenced in a study of blood T cell repertoires in COVID-19. Generated by immunoSEQ multiplex PCR, the TCRdb table keeps only in-frame clones and is missing some. Of 430,000 or so clones in the sample, 88% were seen once. Sequencing used PBMCs or T cells enriched from blood (not recorded which). All receptors derive from a woman aged 18-29 years who had been exposed to COVID-19.

This sequence joins TRBV11-3 and TRBJ2-5; 7 bases align to TRBD2. This CDR3 spans 15 amino acids. The germline V gene encodes CDR1 SGHNT and CDR2 YENEEA. The junction had 8 bases not matched to a gene; V was cut back by 5 bases and J by 2 bases. In DNA form, the CDR3 reads TGTGCCAGCAGCCCCCCGTGGGGGGGTCAAGAGACCCAGTACTTC. Translation: CASSPPWGGQETQYF.

The rearrangement uses TRBV28 and TRBJ1-2; D is perhaps TRBD1 (6 bases). Trimming took 5 bases from V and 8 from J, leaving 21 bases between them. CDR3 length: 15 residues. In germline, CDR1 is MDHEN, CDR2 SYDVKM. CDR3 protein: CASSPPANRAGGYTF. The CDR3 DNA sequence: TGTGCCAGCAGTCCCCCCGCAAACAGGGCCGGGGGCTACACCTTC.

The chain is built from TRBV29-1 and TRBJ1-1, with 7 bases aligning to TRBD1. The CDR3 consists of 14 residues. V shed 6 bases, J shed 1 base, and the junction held 8 bases outside the gene matches. Germline CDR1 SQVTM, CDR2 ANQGSEA. The CDR3 loop is CSVDRVGENTEAFF. The CDR3 DNA follows: TGCAGCGTCGACAGGGTGGGGGAGAACACTGAAGCTTTCTTT.

V usage is TRBV7-9 and J usage is TRBJ1-4, with D possibly TRBD1 on 6 matching bases. V was cut by 5 bases and J by 6 bases, with 10 bases left in between. This CDR3 is 13 amino acids long. The V gene's germline CDR1 is SEHNR and CDR2 FQNEAQ (reference sequence). The CDR3 reads CASSRNRDEKLFF. CDR3 DNA sequence: TGTGCCAGCAGCAGGAACAGGGATGAAAAACTGTTTTTT.

The chain is built from TRBV4-3 and TRBJ1-1, with TRBD1 as a possible D gene (5 bases). The CDR3 covers 14 residues. The germline V and J ends were trimmed by 2 bases and 1 base, with 8 bases remaining between them. Germline CDR1 LGHNA, CDR2 YSLEER. For the CDR3, the DNA is TGCGCCAGCAGCCAACAGGGTTGGAACACTGAAGCTTTCTTT. Translating it yields CASSQQGWNTEAFF.

CDR3 region: CASSLGLETGYEQYF. Written as DNA, the CDR3 is TGCGCCAGCAGCTTGGGTCTGGAGACAGGCTACGAGCAGTACTTC. The V and J genes are TRBV5-1 and TRBJ2-7; D is possibly TRBD1 (6 bases). Trimming took 0 bases from V and 3 from J, leaving 13 bases between them. The CDR3 has 15 residues. Per the germline V gene, CDR1 is SGHRS and CDR2 is YFSETQ. Filled out from reference TRBV5-1 and TRBJ2-7, the complete variable domain reads KAGVTQTPRYLIKTRGQQVTLSCSPISGHRSVSWYQQTPGQGLQFLFEYFSETQRNKGNFPGRFSGRQFSNSRSEMNVSTLELGDSALYLCASSLGLETGYEQYFGPGTRLTVT.

A single count supports this clone. The rearrangement links TRBV11-2 to TRBJ2-7; 9 bases align to TRBD2. CDR1 and CDR2 from the germline V gene are SGHAT and FQNNGV. J lost 4 bases, V lost 5 bases, and 9 bases had no gene match. This CDR3 region has 15 residues. The CDR3: CASSQGSGGPYEQYF. As DNA, the CDR3 is TGTGCCAGCAGCCAGGGTAGCGGGGGCCCTTACGAGCAGTACTTC.

The rearrangement links TRBV3-1 (or the pseudogene TRBV3-2) to TRBJ2-7; 11 positions agree with TRBD2. V was pared by 3 bases and J by 5 bases, with 9 bases of the junction left unmatched. There are 16 residues in the CDR3. Germline CDR1 and CDR2: LGHDT and YNNKEL (reference sequence). CDR3 bases: TGTGCCAGCAGCCATCGACTAGCGGGAAGGCGTAACGAGCAGTACTTC. This sequence encodes CASSHRLAGRRNEQYF.